This T cell receptor (beta chain) was sequenced in a study of blood T cells in healthy people across ages (dated by TCRdb to the mid-2010s). Some background on the complete study: In model experiments, template switching captured about one uniquely barcoded TCR beta cDNA molecule for every two T cells. Using deep sequencing normalized with unique cDNA molecular identifiers, the study measured how TCR beta repertoire diversity changes with age. To avoid experimental bias, donors of different ages were distributed randomly across sequencing lanes. For two donors (one aged 18 to 30 and one aged 80 or older), the study analyzed two additional independent replicas of 1 million unique cDNA reads from the same blood draw. Donors were grouped into four age groups: young (average approximately 15 years), middle-aged (39), aged (about 60) and long-lived (just over 80).

Per the germline V gene, MDHEN is the CDR1 and SYDVKM is the CDR2. The junction shows trimming of 5 bases on V and 7 bases on J, plus 12 bases between the germline ends. From the cysteine up to the phenylalanine, the CDR3 has a length of 12 residues. The only DNA kept is the CDR3, 36 bases in frame from the first base. Findings and caveats that apply to the study as a whole: Because profiling used bulk unsorted PBMCs, naive and antigen-experienced compartments could not be compared conclusively. Because the CMV infection status of the donors was unknown, age-related changes in expanded clonotypes may potentially have been confounded. Observed TCR beta diversity per million T cells fell roughly linearly with age, and a significant reduction was already apparent by age roughly 41. There was a strong correlation between observed TCR beta diversity and the percentage of naive T cells measured by flow cytometry. Estimates of total diversity based on one million sequenced T cells were considered lower bounds and underestimates. Compared with the aged group, the long-lived group had more naive CD4+ T cells, fewer expanded clones and increased TCR diversity, a pattern suggesting age selection.

Libraries came from 5' RACE. Sequencer: Illumina HiSeq 2500. A second PCR of roughly 7 to 11 cycles was performed with a sample-barcoded 5' primer and a J-beta primer mix. A template-switch 5' adaptor carrying 12 random nucleotides introduced a unique molecular identifier onto each TCR beta cDNA molecule. Each sample yielded at least 2.5 million CDR3-containing paired-end reads. First-strand cDNA was synthesized from all RNA with the Mint cDNA synthesis kit, primed by a TRBC-specific oligonucleotide. After uracil-DNA glycosylase treatment, a first 18-cycle PCR used universal primers M1SS and BC2_uni_R on all cDNA. Per the original workflow: For normalization, 1 million high-quality reads were randomly selected from each sample, with every read carrying a distinct molecular identifier. Reads with shared molecular identifiers were discarded instead of being binned into consensus sequences. MiTCR, run with a Q25 quality threshold and the strictest error-elimination algorithm, handled CDR3 identification, clonotype clustering and error correction. A nonparametric unseen species model with Euler transformation was used to estimate a lower bound on total TCR beta diversity. The public reads were reprocessed in TCRdb via fastp at Q25 and MiXCR, keeping in-frame beta chains. Rows with a matching CDR3 protein are joined into one entry that keeps the most common DNA and genes. These V and J calls originate from TCRdb's pipeline instead of the authors' own analysis. The sample table holds over 1,500,000 distinct CDR3 sequences, of which less than 50% were seen once. The ten largest account for over 2% of the sample.

Worth noting for this clonotype: Its target antigen remains unknown. The input lacks base qualities; no much larger clone sits a single base away.

Systemically healthy Caucasian individuals from Russia, 39 in total and aged about 6 to 95 years, were included as donors. Around 10 milliliters of peripheral blood were collected from each donor into EDTA-treated Vacutainer tubes. Ficoll-Paque density-gradient centrifugation was used to isolate PBMCs, with at least 7 million obtained per sample. Trizol reagent was used to extract total RNA from the PBMCs, yielding at least 6 micrograms per sample. For every donor, flow cytometry on a PBMC aliquot measured the percentage of naive CD45RAhigh/CD27high T cells. In this chain, TRBV28 is recombined with TRBJ2-7; the D gene is not confidently resolved. The sequenced sample was blood. The clonotype originates from a woman aged 35 to 49 in good health. The bases are TGTGCCAGCAGTCGATCAAAAGGGGAGCAGTACTTC. It specifies CASSRSKGEQYF.